The present TCR beta chain was sequenced within a study of regulatory T cells in long-lasting Graves disease. Study outcomes and limitations: Persistent disease samples used TRBV28, TRBJ1-2 and TRBJ2-5 preferentially. Comparison showed that persistent patients shared more public clonotypes (about 2,600) than new patients (966).

Germline V lookup: CDR1 SNHLY, CDR2 FYNNEI. The V end lost 5 bases, the J end lost 0 bases, and 17 bases lay between the germline ends. This CDR3 spans 17 amino acids. Arm-PCR of CDR3 regions and iRepertoire HTBI primers were the basis on which TCR beta libraries were built. TCRdb reprocessed the multiplex PCR reads via MiXCR and lists one record per CDR3 protein. The repertoire holds about 450,000 distinct CDR3 sequences, with 23% as singletons. This clonotype was observed many times. Its antigen is not known. As for time point: persistent/refractory GD, antithyroid drugs over 5 years with positive TRAb. Extracted RNA from PBMCs served as the source of the TCR library.

The genes are TRBV2 and TRBJ1-5; D not certain. The material was peripheral blood mononuclear cells (PBMCs), obtained when the disease was refractory, from a patient treated with antithyroid drugs. This TCR derives from a female donor with Graves disease. CDR3: CASSSGPPLHSNQPQHF. The CDR3 DNA is TGTGCCAGCAGTTCCGGGCCCCCCCTCCATAGCAATCAGCCCCAGCATTTT.